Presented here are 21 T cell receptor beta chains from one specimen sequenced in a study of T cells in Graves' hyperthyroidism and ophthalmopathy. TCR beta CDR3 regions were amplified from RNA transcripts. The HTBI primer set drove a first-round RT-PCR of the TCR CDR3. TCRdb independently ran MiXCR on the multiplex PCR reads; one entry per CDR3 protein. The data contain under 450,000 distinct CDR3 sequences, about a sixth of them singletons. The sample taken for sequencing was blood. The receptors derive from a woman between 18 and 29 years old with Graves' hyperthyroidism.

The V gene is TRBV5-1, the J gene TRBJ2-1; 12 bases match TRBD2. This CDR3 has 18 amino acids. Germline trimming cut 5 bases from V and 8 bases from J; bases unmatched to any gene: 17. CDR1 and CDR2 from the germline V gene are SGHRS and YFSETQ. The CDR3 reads CASSLFLASGRASHEQFF. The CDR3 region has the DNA TGCGCCAGCAGTTTGTTCTTGGCTAGCGGGAGGGCCTCGCATGAGCAGTTCTTC.

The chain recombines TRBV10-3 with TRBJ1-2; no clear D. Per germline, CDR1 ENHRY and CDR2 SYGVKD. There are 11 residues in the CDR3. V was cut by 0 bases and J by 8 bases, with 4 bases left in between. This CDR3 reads CAISESWGYTF. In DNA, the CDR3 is TGTGCCATCAGTGAGTCCTGGGGCTACACCTTC.

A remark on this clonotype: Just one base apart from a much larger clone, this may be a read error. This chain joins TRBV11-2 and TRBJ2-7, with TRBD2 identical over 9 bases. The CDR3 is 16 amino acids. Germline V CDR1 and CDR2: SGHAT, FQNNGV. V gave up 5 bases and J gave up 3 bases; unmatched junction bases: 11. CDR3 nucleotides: TGTGCCAGCAGCCTAGTGGGGCTAGCGGGGAGCTACGAGCAGTACTTC. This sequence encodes CASSLVGLAGSYEQYF.

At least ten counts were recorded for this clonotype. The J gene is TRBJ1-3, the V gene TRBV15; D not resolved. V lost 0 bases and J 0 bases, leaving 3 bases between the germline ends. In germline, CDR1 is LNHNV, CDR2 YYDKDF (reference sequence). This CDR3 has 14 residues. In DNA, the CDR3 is TGTGCCACCAGCAGAGATTTCTCTGGAAACACCATATATTTT. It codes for CATSRDFSGNTIYF.

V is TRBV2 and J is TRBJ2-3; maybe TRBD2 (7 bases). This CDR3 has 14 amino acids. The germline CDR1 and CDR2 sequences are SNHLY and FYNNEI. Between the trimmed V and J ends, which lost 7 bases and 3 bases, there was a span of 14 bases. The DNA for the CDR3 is TGTGCCAGCATTTTCAGGGGAGGGACAGATACGCAGTATTTT. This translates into CASIFRGGTDTQYF.

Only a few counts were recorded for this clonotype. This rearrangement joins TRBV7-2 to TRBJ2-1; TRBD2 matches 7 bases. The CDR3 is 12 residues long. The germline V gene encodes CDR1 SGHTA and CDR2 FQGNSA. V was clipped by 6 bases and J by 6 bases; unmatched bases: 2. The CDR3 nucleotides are TGTGCCAGCAGGGGAGGGGCCAATGAGCAGTTCTTC. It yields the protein CASRGGANEQFF. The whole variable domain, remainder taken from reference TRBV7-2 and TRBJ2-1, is GAGVSQSPSNKVTEKGKDVELRCDPISGHTALYWYRQSLGQGLEFLIYFQGNSAPDKSGLPSDRFSAERTGGSVSTLTIQRTQQEDSAVYLCASRGGANEQFFGPGTRLTVL.

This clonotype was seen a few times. CDR3 region: CASSPGGRFGTEAFF. DNA for the CDR3: TGTGCCAGCAGCCCCGGGGGGCGGTTCGGCACTGAAGCTTTCTTT. This rearrangement joins TRBV28 to TRBJ1-1; possible D gene TRBD1, 6 bases. CDR3 length: 15 residues. Germline CDR1 is MDHEN and CDR2 is SYDVKM. Trimming left V 6 bases short and J 4 bases short, with 18 bases between.

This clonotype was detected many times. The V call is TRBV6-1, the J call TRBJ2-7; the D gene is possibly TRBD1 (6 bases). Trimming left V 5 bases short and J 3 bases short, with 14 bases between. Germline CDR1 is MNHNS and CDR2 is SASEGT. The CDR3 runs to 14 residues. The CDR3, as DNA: TGTGCCAGCAGTCGGGGCAGGGGAGTCTACGAGCAGTACTTC. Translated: CASSRGRGVYEQYF.

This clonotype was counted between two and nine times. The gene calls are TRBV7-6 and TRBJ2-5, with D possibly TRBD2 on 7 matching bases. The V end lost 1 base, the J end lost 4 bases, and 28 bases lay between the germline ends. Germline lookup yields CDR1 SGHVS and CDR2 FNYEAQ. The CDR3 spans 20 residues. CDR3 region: CASSLGAQVGGGAIRETQYF. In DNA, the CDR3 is TGTGCCAGCAGCTTAGGCGCCCAGGTGGGGGGGGGGGCGATCCGAGAGACCCAGTACTTC.

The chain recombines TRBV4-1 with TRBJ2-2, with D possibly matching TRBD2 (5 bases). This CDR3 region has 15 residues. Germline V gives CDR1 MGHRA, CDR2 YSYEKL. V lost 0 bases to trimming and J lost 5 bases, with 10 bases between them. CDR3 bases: TGCGCCAGCAGCCAAGATGGTAGGAGGACCGGGGAGCTGTTTTTT. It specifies CASSQDGRRTGELFF.

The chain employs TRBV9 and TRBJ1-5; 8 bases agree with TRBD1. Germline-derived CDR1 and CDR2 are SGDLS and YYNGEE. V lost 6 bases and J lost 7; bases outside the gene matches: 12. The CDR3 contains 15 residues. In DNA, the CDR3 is TGTGCCAGCAACGGACATGACAGGGGCGACCAGCCCCAGCATTTT. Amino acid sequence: CASNGHDRGDQPQHF.

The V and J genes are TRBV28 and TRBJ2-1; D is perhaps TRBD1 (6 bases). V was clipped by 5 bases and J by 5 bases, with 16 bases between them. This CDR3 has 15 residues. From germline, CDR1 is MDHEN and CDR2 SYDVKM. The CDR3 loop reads CASSAGAGVHNEQFF. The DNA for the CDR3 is TGTGCCAGCAGTGCAGGGGCTGGGGTCCACAATGAGCAGTTCTTC.

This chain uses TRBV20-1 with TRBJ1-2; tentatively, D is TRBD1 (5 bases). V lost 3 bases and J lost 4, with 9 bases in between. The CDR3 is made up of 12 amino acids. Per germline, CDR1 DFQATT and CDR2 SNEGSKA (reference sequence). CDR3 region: CSASPGVYGYTF. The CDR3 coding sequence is TGCAGTGCTAGTCCGGGGGTCTATGGCTACACCTTC.

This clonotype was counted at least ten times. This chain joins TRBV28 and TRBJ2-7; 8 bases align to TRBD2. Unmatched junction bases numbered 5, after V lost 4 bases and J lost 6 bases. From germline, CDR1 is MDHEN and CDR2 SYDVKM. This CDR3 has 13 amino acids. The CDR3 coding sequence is TGTGCCAGCAGTTCCGGGAGGGTTAGCGAGCAGTACTTC. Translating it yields CASSSGRVSEQYF.

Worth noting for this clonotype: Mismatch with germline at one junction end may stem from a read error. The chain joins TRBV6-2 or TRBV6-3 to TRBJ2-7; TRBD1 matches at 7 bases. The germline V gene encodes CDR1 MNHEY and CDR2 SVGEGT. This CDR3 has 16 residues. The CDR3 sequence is CAGSQRFTTGSTKQYF. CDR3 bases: TGTGCCGGCAGCCAGAGGTTCACGACAGGGTCTACGAAGCAGTACTTC.

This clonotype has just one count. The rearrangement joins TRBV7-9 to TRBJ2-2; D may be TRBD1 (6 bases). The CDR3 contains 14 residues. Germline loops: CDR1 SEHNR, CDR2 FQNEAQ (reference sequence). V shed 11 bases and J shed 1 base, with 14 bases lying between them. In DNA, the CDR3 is TGTGCCGGAACCAAGGGGGAGAACACCGGGGAGCTGTTTTTT. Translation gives CAGTKGENTGELFF.

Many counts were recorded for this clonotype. For the CDR3, the DNA is TGTGCCAGCTCACTCCCGGGACTAGGGGGCACAGATACGCAGTATTTT. Its protein product is CASSLPGLGGTDTQYF. The chain uses TRBV18 and TRBJ2-3; 8 bases align to TRBD2. The trim removed 4 bases at V and 1 base at J, leaving 7 bases unmatched. Germline CDR1 KGHSH, CDR2 LQKENI. The length of the CDR3 is 16 residues.

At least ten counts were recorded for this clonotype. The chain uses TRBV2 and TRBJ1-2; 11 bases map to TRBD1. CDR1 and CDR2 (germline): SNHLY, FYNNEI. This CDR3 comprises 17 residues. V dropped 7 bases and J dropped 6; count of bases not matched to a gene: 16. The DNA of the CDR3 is TGTGCCAGCATTACGTGGGGACAGGGGGTATCCAAGGATGGCTACACCTTC. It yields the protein CASITWGQGVSKDGYTF.

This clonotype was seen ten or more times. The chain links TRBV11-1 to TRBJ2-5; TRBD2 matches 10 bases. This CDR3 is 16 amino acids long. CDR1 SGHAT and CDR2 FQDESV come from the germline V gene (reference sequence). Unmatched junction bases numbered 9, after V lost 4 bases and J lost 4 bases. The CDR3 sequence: CASSSTGTSVSETQYF. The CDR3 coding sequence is TGTGCCAGCAGCTCAACCGGGACTAGCGTGTCAGAGACCCAGTACTTC.

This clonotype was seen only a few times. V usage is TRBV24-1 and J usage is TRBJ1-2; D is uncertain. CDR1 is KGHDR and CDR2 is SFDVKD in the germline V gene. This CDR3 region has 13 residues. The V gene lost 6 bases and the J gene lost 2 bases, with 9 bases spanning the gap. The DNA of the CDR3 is TGTGCCACCAGTAAAGGGCGGAACTATGGCTACACCTTC. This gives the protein CATSKGRNYGYTF.

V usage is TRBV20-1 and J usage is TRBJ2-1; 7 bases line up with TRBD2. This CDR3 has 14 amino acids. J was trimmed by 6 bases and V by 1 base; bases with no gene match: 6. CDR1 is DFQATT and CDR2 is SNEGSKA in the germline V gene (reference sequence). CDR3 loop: CSARASGTTNEQFF. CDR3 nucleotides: TGCAGTGCTAGAGCCTCCGGGACTACCAATGAGCAGTTCTTC.